The clone carrying this T cell receptor (beta chain) appeared a few times. Produced via immunoSEQ multiplex PCR; TCRdb's table is partial and in-frame only. The sample holds about 130,000 clones, about four fifths seen once. The data originate from a study of PD-L1 blockade in urothelial cancer. Time point here: pretreatment peripheral blood. The CDR3 is 13 amino acids. Trimming cost V 6 bases and J 2 bases, with 5 bases left between them. Germline values: CDR1 MNHEY, CDR2 SVGAGI. This receptor was taken from a man in his fifties with urothelial cancer. This chain uses TRBV6-5 with TRBJ2-6; D remains unclear. Sequenced material: PBMCs, taken around atezolizumab (anti-PD-L1) treatment. DNA of the CDR3: TGTGCCAGCAGGCCTACTGGGGCCAACGTCCTGACTTTC. Its protein product is CASRPTGANVLTF.